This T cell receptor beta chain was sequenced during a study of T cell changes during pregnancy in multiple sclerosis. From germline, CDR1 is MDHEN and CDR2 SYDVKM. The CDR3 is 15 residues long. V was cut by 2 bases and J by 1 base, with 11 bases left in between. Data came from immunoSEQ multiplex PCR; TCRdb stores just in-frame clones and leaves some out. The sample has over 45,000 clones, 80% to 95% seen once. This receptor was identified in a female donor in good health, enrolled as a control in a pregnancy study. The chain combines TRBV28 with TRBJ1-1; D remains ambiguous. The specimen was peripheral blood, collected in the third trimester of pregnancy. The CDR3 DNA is TGTGCCAGCAGTTTACCCGCGATCCAGAACACTGAAGCTTTCTTT. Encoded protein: CASSLPAIQNTEAFF.